Below, 7 T cell receptor beta chains from the same sample are listed, as sequenced in a study of human T cells and chemical hapten exposure. Time point denoted: pre-sensitization, week 0. Treatment meaning: therapeutic diphenylcyclopropenone sensitization with weekly scalp DPC. TCRdb passed the RACE reads through MiXCR, listing each CDR3 protein once. The sample includes some 400,000 distinct CDR3 sequences, roughly 5% of them seen just once. The specimen was whole blood, collected in connection with sensitization to the hapten diphenylcyclopropenone (DPC). All receptors come from a woman aged 45-65 years with alopecia areata. Some clones in this sample may be carry-over from other donors' samples.

This clonotype was seen ten or more times. The chain uses TRBV20-1 and TRBJ2-5, with D hard to call. Trimming stripped 5 bases from V and 5 bases from J, with 18 bases between. This CDR3 has 14 residues. Germline CDR1 reads DFQATT; CDR2 reads SNEGSKA (reference sequence). The CDR3 spells CSASPPGSLETQYF. As DNA, the CDR3 is TGCAGTGCTTCCCCACCCGGGTCCCTTGAGACCCAGTACTTC.

The chain has TRBV10-3 and TRBJ1-4; 11 nucleotides line up with TRBD1. This CDR3 spans 18 amino acids. Germline trimming cut 5 bases from V and 0 bases from J; bases unmatched to any gene: 8. Germline CDR1 reads ENHRY; CDR2 reads SYGVKD. The CDR3 loop reads CAISQTGTGGATNEKLFF. CDR3 bases: TGTGCCATCAGTCAGACCGGGACAGGGGGAGCAACTAATGAAAAACTGTTTTTT.

V and J are TRBV6-2 or TRBV6-3 and TRBJ2-5, with 11 bases that match TRBD2. The V gene's germline CDR1 is MNHEY and CDR2 SVGEGT. The CDR3 sequence is 15 residues long. V was clipped by 4 bases and J by 2 bases; unmatched bases: 3. For the CDR3, the DNA is TGTGCCAGCAGTTGGACTAGCGGGTTACAAGAGACCCAGTACTTC. This translates into CASSWTSGLQETQYF.

Remarks on this clonotype: Being one base from a much bigger clone, this may be a read error. The chain combines TRBV28 with TRBJ2-7, with TRBD2 matching over 9 bases. This CDR3 has 13 amino acids. Germline V gives CDR1 MDHEN, CDR2 SYDVKM. CDR3 loop: CAGTSGTSYELYF. The CDR3 coding sequence is TGTGCCGGAACATCCGGGACTAGCTACGAGCTGTACTTC.

There are a few counts of this clonotype. The rearrangement links TRBV12-3 or TRBV12-4 to TRBJ1-2; D remains unclear. Trimming shortened V by 3 bases and J by 3 bases, and 5 bases separated the two germline ends. This CDR3 is built from 12 residues. The CDR3 DNA is TGTGCCAGCAGTTTTGGGGACTATGGCTACACCTTC. Its protein is CASSFGDYGYTF.

The chain has TRBV13 and TRBJ1-6; a possible D gene is TRBD1 (5 bases). The CDR3 sequence is 17 residues long. Germline assignment: CDR1 PRHDT and CDR2 FYEKMQ (reference sequence). V was clipped by 5 bases and J by 6 bases, with 20 bases between them. This chain's CDR3 is CASSPRGRESANSPLHF. As DNA, the CDR3 is TGTGCCAGCAGCCCTAGAGGCAGGGAGTCGGCTAATTCACCCCTCCACTTT.

The table lists this clonotype with a few counts. The CDR3 region has the DNA TGTGCCAGCAGCCTCGCCGGGGGGCTGGGAACGCAGTATTTT. This gives the protein CASSLAGGLGTQYF. J is TRBJ2-3 and V is TRBV7-7, with D possibly being TRBD2 (7 bases). This CDR3 region has 14 residues. Trimming pared 5 bases from V and 9 bases from J, leaving 18 bases between. Germline V gene sequence: CDR1 SSHAT, CDR2 FNYEAQ (reference sequence).